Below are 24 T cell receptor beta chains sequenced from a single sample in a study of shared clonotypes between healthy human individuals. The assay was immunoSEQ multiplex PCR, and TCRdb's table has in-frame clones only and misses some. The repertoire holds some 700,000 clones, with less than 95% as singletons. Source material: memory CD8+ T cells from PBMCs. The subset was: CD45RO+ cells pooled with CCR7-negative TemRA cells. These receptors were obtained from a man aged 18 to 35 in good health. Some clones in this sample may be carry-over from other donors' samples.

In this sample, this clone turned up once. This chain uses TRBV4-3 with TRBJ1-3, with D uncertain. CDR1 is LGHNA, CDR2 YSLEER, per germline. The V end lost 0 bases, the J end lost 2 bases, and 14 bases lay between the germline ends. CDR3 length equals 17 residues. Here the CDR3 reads CASSQDSLVLAGNTIYF. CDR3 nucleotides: TGCGCCAGCAGCCAAGATAGTCTCGTGCTTGCTGGAAACACCATATATTTT.

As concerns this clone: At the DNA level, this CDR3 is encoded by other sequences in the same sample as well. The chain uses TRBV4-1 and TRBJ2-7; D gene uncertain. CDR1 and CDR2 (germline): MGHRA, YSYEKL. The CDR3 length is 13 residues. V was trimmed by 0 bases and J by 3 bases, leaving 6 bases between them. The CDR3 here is CASSQDRGYEQYF. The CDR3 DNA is TGCGCCAGCAGCCAAGATCGCGGCTACGAGCAGTACTTC.

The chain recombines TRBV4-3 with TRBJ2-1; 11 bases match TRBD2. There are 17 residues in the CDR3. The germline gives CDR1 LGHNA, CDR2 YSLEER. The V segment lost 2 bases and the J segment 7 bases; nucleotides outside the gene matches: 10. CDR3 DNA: TGCGCCAGCAGCCAAATATTAGCGGGAGGGCCCCTTAATGAGCAGTTCTTC. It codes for CASSQILAGGPLNEQFF.

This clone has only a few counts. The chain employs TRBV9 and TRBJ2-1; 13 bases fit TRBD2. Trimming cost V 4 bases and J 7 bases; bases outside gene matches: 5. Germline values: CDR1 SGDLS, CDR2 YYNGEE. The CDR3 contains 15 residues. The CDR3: CASSPGLAGDNEQFF. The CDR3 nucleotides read TGTGCCAGCAGCCCCGGACTAGCGGGAGATAATGAGCAGTTCTTC.

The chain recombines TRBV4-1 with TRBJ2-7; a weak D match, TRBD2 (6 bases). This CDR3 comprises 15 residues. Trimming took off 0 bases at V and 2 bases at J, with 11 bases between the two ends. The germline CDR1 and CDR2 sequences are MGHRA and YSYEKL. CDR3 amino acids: CASSQDHGGTYEQYF. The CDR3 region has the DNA TGCGCCAGCAGCCAAGATCACGGCGGGACCTACGAGCAGTACTTC.

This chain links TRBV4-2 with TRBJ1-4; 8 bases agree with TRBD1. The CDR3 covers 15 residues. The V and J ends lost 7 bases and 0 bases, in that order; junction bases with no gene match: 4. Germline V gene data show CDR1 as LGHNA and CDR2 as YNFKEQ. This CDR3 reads CASNTGGTTNEKLFF. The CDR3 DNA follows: TGTGCCAGCAACACAGGGGGTACAACTAATGAAAAACTGTTTTTT.

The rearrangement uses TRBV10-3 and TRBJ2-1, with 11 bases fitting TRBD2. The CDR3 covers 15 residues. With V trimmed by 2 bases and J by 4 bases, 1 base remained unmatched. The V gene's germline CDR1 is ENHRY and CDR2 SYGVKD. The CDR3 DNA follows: TGTGCCATCAGTGAGAGACTAGCGGGATACAATGAGCAGTTCTTC. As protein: CAISERLAGYNEQFF.

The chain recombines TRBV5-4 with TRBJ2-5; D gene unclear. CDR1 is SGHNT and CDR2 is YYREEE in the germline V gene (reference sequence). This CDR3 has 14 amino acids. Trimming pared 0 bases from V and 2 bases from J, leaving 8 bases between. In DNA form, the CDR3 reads TGTGCCAGCAGCTTGGAGGATCCGCAAGAGACCCAGTACTTC. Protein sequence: CASSLEDPQETQYF.

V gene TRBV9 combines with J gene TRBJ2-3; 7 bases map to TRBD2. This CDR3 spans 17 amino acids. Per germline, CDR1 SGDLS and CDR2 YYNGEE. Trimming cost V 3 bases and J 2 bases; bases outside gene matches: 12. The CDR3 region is CASSASPGSGTTDTQYF. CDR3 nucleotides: TGTGCCAGCAGCGCCTCCCCCGGCAGCGGGACCACAGATACGCAGTATTTT.

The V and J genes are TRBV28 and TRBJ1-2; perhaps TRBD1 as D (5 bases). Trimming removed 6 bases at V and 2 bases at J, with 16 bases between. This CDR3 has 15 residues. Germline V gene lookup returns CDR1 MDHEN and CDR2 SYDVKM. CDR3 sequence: CASSSAPAGNYGYTF. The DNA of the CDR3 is TGTGCCAGCAGCTCCGCCCCAGCAGGGAACTATGGCTACACCTTC.

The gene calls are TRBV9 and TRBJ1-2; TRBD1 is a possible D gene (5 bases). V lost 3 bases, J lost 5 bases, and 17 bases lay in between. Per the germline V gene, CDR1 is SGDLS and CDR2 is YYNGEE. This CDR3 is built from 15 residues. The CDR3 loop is CASSGDSGTIYGYTF. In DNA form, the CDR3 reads TGTGCCAGCAGCGGCGACTCCGGGACGATTTATGGCTACACCTTC.

The CDR3 bases are TGTGCCATCAGTGACCCGGGGTTCGGACTCAACAAAGAGACCCAGTACTTC. Amino acid sequence: CAISDPGFGLNKETQYF. The rearrangement links TRBV10-3 to TRBJ2-5, with D possibly being TRBD2 (5 bases). The V end was cut by 3 bases, the J end by 3 bases, with 20 bases between. Germline CDR1 reads ENHRY; CDR2 reads SYGVKD. CDR3 length: 17 amino acids.

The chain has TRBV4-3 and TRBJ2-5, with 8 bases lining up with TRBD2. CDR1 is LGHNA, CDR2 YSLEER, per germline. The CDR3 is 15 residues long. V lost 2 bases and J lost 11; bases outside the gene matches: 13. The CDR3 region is CASSQRGGRPLEQYF. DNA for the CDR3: TGCGCCAGCAGCCAACGTGGCGGGAGGCCCCTAGAACAGTACTTC.

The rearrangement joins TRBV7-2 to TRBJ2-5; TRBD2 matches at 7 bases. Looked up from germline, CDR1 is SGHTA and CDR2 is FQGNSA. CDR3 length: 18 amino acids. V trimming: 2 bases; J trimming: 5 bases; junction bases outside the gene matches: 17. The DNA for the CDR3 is TGTGCCAGCAGCTTATGGCCCCCCCGATCTCTAGCGGAGGAGACCCAGTACTTC. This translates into CASSLWPPRSLAEETQYF.

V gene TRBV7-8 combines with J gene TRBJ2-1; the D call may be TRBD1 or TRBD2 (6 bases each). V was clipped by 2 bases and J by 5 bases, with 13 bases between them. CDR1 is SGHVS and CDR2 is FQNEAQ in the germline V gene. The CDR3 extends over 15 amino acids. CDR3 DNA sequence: TGTGCCAGCAGCTTACGAGCAGGGGAGGACAATGAGCAGTTCTTC. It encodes CASSLRAGEDNEQFF. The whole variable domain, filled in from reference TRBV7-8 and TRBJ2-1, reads GAGVSQSPRYKVAKRGQDVALRCDPISGHVSLFWYQQALGQGPEFLTYFQNEAQLDKSGLPSDRFFAERPEGSVSTLKIQRTQQEDSAVYLCASSLRAGEDNEQFFGPGTRLTVL.

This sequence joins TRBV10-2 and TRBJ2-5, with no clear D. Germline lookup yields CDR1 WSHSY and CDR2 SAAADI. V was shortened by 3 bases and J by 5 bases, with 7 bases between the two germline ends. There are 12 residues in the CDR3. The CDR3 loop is CASSEVGETQYF. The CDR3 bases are TGCGCCAGCAGTGAAGTCGGGGAGACCCAGTACTTC.

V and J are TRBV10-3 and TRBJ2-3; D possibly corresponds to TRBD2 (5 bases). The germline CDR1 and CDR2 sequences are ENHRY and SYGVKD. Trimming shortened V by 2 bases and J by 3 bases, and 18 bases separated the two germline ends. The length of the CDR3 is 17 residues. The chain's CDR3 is CAISEASPHSGTDTQYF. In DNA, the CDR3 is TGTGCCATCAGTGAGGCATCTCCACACTCGGGAACAGATACGCAGTATTTT.

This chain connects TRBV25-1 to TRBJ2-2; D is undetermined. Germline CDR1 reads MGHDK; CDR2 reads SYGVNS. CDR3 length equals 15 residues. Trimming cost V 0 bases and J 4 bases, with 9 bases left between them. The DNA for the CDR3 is TGTGCCAGCAGTGAATATGCCCCCTCCACCGGGGAGCTGTTTTTT. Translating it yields CASSEYAPSTGELFF.

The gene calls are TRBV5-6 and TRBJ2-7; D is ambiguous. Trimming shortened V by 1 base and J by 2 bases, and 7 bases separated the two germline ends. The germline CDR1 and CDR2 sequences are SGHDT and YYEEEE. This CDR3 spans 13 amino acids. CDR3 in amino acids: CASSLIGTYEQYF. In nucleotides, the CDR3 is TGTGCCAGCAGCTTGATAGGGACCTACGAGCAGTACTTC.

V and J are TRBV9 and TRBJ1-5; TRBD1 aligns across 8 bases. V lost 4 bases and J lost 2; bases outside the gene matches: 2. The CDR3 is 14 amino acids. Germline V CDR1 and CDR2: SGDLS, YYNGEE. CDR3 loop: CASSPGQGNQPQHF. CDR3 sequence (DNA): TGTGCCAGCAGCCCGGGACAGGGCAATCAGCCCCAGCATTTT.

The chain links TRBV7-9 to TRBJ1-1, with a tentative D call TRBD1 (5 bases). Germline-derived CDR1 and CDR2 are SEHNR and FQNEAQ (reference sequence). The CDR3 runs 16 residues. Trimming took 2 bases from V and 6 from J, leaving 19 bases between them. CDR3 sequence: CASSLISGPVIPEAFF. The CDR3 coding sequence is TGTGCCAGCAGCTTAATCTCAGGGCCAGTGATACCTGAAGCTTTCTTT.

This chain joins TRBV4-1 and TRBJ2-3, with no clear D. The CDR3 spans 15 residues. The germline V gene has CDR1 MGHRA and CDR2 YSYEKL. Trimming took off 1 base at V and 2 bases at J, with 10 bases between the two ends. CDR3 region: CASSQVGSYTDTQYF. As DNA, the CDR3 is TGCGCCAGCAGCCAAGTCGGTAGCTACACAGATACGCAGTATTTT.

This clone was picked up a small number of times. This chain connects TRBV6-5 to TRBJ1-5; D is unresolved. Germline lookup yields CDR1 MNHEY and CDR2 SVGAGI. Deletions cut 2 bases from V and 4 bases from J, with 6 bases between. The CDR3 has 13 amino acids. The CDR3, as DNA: TGTGCCAGCAGTTACAGGGAGAATCAGCCCCAGCATTTT. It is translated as CASSYRENQPQHF.

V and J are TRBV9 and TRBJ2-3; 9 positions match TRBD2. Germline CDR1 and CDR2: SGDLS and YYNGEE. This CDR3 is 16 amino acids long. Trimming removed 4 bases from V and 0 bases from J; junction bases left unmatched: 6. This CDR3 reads CASSPGLAQSTDTQYF. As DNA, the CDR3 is TGTGCCAGCAGCCCCGGACTAGCGCAGAGCACAGATACGCAGTATTTT. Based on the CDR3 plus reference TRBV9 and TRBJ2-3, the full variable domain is DSGVTQTPKHLITATGQRVTLRCSPRSGDLSVYWYQQSLDQGLQFLIQYYNGEERAKGNILERFSAQQFPDLHSELNLSSLELGDSALYFCASSPGLAQSTDTQYFGPGTRLTVL.